Shown below are 23 T cell receptor beta chains from a single sample sequenced in a study of PD-1 blockade in classical Hodgkin lymphoma. As for time point: cycle 4 day 1 (C4D1), after five to seven weeks of nivolumab. After autologous stem cell transplantation all patients relapsed, and prior brentuximab vedotin exposure differed between cohorts. Using immunoSEQ multiplex PCR, the repertoire was profiled, and TCRdb retains in-frame clones only, with some absent. The table includes about 64,000 clones, around nine tenths detected once. Sequenced material: peripheral blood mononuclear cells (PBMCs), taken before the fourth cycle of nivolumab. The receptors derive from a human donor with classical Hodgkin lymphoma.

The DNA of the CDR3 is TGTGCCAGTAGTATCCCAGCCAGCTATGGCTACACCTTC. As protein: CASSIPASYGYTF. The chain uses TRBV19 and TRBJ1-2, with D uncertain. The V gene's germline CDR1 is LNHDA and CDR2 SQIVND (reference sequence). This CDR3 has 13 amino acids. V shed 3 bases and J shed 4 bases, with 9 bases lying between them.

The chain combines TRBV5-1 with TRBJ2-2, with TRBD2 as a possible D gene (6 bases). Per germline, CDR1 SGHRS and CDR2 YFSETQ. V gave up 4 bases and J gave up 6 bases, with 16 bases separating them. The CDR3 is 15 amino acids. CDR3 sequence (DNA): TGCGCCAGCAGCAAGGACACTGGAGGGGCCGGGGAGCTGTTTTTT. As protein: CASSKDTGGAGELFF.

The J gene is TRBJ1-2, the V gene TRBV7-8, with 7 bases that match TRBD1. V dropped 5 bases and J dropped 0; count of bases not matched to a gene: 6. This CDR3 is built from 15 residues. Germline CDR1 and CDR2: SGHVS and FQNEAQ. The chain's CDR3 is CASSLVTGSNYGYTF. As DNA, the CDR3 is TGTGCCAGCAGCCTCGTGACAGGGTCTAACTATGGCTACACCTTC.

V gene TRBV2 combines with J gene TRBJ1-1; D remains unclear. CDR1 and CDR2 (germline): SNHLY, FYNNEI. With 9 bases removed from V and 1 base from J, the gap between germline ends came to 9 bases. The CDR3 extends over 12 amino acids. In nucleotides, the CDR3 is TGTGCCAGAAAGGACGGGAACACTGAAGCTTTCTTT. Amino acids: CARKDGNTEAFF. The full variable domain, in which reference TRBV2 and TRBJ1-1 provide the parts outside the CDR3, is EPEVTQTPSHQVTQMGQEVILRCVPISNHLYFYWYRQILGQKVEFLVSFYNNEISEKSEIFDDQFSVERPDGSNFTLKIRSTKLEDSAMYFCARKDGNTEAFFGQGTRLTVV.

CDR3 amino acids: CAISESPGIGNQPQHF. Written as DNA, the CDR3 is TGTGCCATCAGTGAGTCTCCCGGTATCGGCAATCAGCCCCAGCATTTT. This chain joins TRBV10-3 and TRBJ1-5, with D unresolved. CDR1 and CDR2 from the germline V gene are ENHRY and SYGVKD. The CDR3 is 16 residues long. Trimming removed 0 bases at V and 2 bases at J, with 11 bases between.

The chain carries TRBV2 and TRBJ1-1; D not resolved. The CDR3 runs to 14 residues. Germline V gene sequence: CDR1 SNHLY, CDR2 FYNNEI. Between the trimmed V and J ends, which lost 8 bases and 0 bases, there was a span of 13 bases. The CDR3 region has the DNA TGTGCCAGCTCAAAGGCACCGATGAACACTGAAGCTTTCTTT. The encoded protein is CASSKAPMNTEAFF.

V and J are TRBV4-2 and TRBJ2-2, with 7 bases matching TRBD1. Germline V CDR1 and CDR2: LGHNA, YNFKEQ. This CDR3 comprises 16 residues. Germline trimming cut 1 base from V and 2 bases from J; bases unmatched to any gene: 4. CDR3 in DNA: TGTGCCAGCAGCCAAGGCAGGGGGATTAACACCGGGGAGCTGTTTTTT. Translated, it gives CASSQGRGINTGELFF.

The chain combines TRBV27 with TRBJ2-3; D perhaps matches TRBD2 (6 bases). Trimming took 4 bases from V and 10 from J, leaving 15 bases between them. The CDR3 sequence is 13 residues long. Germline loops: CDR1 MNHEY, CDR2 SMNVEV (reference sequence). Here the CDR3 reads CASSYFGGGAQYF. The CDR3 nucleotides are TGTGCCAGCAGTTACTTTGGGGGAGGTGCGCAGTATTTT.

This rearrangement joins TRBV19 to TRBJ2-2; D possibly uses TRBD1 or TRBD2 (5 bases each). V gave up 5 bases and J gave up 7 bases, with 11 bases separating them. The CDR3 length is 13 residues. Germline CDR1 is LNHDA and CDR2 is SQIVND (reference sequence). The CDR3 sequence is CASSPGTGGELFF. The CDR3 coding sequence is TGTGCCAGTAGTCCCGGGACCGGCGGGGAGCTGTTTTTT.

This clone was seen more than once but under ten times. The chain recombines TRBV27 with TRBJ2-7; 11 nucleotides line up with TRBD2. Germline V gene sequence: CDR1 MNHEY, CDR2 SMNVEV (reference sequence). CDR3 size: 15 residues. J was trimmed by 4 bases and V by 2 bases; bases with no gene match: 4. CDR3 region: CASSLIAGGGYEQYF. The CDR3 DNA sequence: TGTGCCAGCAGTTTAATAGCGGGAGGGGGGTACGAGCAGTACTTC.

The count of this clone is one. V and J are TRBV29-1 and TRBJ2-3, with a possible D match to TRBD1 (5 bases). The CDR3 has 12 amino acids. The V gene lost 5 bases and the J gene lost 5 bases, with 11 bases spanning the gap. CDR1 is SQVTM and CDR2 is ANQGSEA in the germline V gene. The CDR3 loop reads CSVTQGGDTQYF. CDR3 DNA: TGCAGCGTTACTCAGGGTGGAGATACGCAGTATTTT.

V is TRBV28 and J is TRBJ1-6; possible D gene TRBD1, 6 bases. This CDR3 is built from 14 residues. V lost 5 bases and J 7 bases, leaving 12 bases between the germline ends. CDR1 is MDHEN, CDR2 SYDVKM, per germline. This CDR3 reads CASSPQGLNSPLHF. For the CDR3, the DNA is TGTGCCAGCAGTCCCCAGGGGCTAAATTCACCCCTCCACTTT.

This clone was detected a few times. The chain carries TRBV5-4 and TRBJ1-5; possibly TRBD1 for D (5 bases). V lost 3 bases, J lost 3 bases, and 10 bases lay in between. The CDR3 is made up of 14 amino acids. Germline V gives CDR1 SGHNT, CDR2 YYREEE (reference sequence). CDR3 sequence: CASSSGTDNQPQHF. The CDR3, as DNA: TGTGCCAGCAGCTCCGGGACCGACAATCAGCCCCAGCATTTT.

The chain employs TRBV18 and TRBJ1-4; no clear D gene. Trimming pared 6 bases from V and 0 bases from J, leaving 8 bases between. CDR1 KGHSH and CDR2 LQKENI come from the germline V gene. The CDR3 sequence is 14 residues long. The CDR3 sequence: CASSPGATNEKLFF. As DNA, the CDR3 is TGTGCCAGCTCGCCTGGGGCAACTAATGAAAAACTGTTTTTT.

This chain joins TRBV9 and TRBJ2-3; the match to TRBD2 covers 7 bases. The CDR3 totals 13 residues. Unmatched junction bases numbered 1, after V lost 1 base and J lost 5 bases. The germline V gene encodes CDR1 SGDLS and CDR2 YYNGEE. Here the CDR3 reads CASSVRGEDTQYF. The CDR3 coding sequence is TGTGCCAGCAGCGTACGGGGGGAAGATACGCAGTATTTT.

This chain links TRBV29-1 with TRBJ1-5, with D perhaps matching TRBD1 (5 bases). The germline gives CDR1 SQVTM, CDR2 ANQGSEA. V was shortened by 4 bases and J by 4 bases, with 8 bases between the two germline ends. CDR3 length: 12 amino acids. The CDR3, as DNA: TGCAGCGTTGGATGGGGGAATCAGCCCCAGCATTTT. As protein: CSVGWGNQPQHF.

CDR3 region: CASSPRQGRNTYEQYF. DNA of the CDR3: TGTGCCAGCAGCCCCCGACAGGGGCGAAACACCTACGAGCAGTACTTC. V gene TRBV7-8 combines with J gene TRBJ2-7, with TRBD1 matching over 8 bases. The CDR3 sequence is 16 residues long. Germline V lookup: CDR1 SGHVS, CDR2 FQNEAQ. Trimming took 5 bases from V and 2 from J; bases not matched to a gene: 11.

The chain uses TRBV7-2 and TRBJ1-5, with D possibly TRBD1 on 5 matching bases. V was shortened by 1 base and J by 0 bases, with 7 bases between the two germline ends. There are 15 residues in the CDR3. Germline V gives CDR1 SGHTA, CDR2 FQGNSA. CDR3 residues: CASSLGQSSNQPQHF. In DNA form, the CDR3 reads TGTGCCAGCAGCTTAGGACAGAGTAGCAATCAGCCCCAGCATTTT. The whole variable domain, filled in from reference TRBV7-2 and TRBJ1-5, reads GAGVSQSPSNKVTEKGKDVELRCDPISGHTALYWYRQSLGQGLEFLIYFQGNSAPDKSGLPSDRFSAERTGGSVSTLTIQRTQQEDSAVYLCASSLGQSSNQPQHFGDGTRLSIL.

The V and J genes are TRBV27 and TRBJ2-7; possible D gene TRBD2, 6 bases. Germline values: CDR1 MNHEY, CDR2 SMNVEV (reference sequence). Trimming cost V 7 bases and J 3 bases, with 16 bases left between them. The CDR3 extends over 14 amino acids. In DNA, the CDR3 is TGTGCCAGCAAACTCGGCGGGGACGGCTACGAGCAGTACTTC. Its translation: CASKLGGDGYEQYF.

The V call is TRBV30, the J call TRBJ1-4; TRBD1 might be the D (5 bases). CDR3 length equals 17 residues. Germline assignment: CDR1 GTSNPN and CDR2 SVGIG (reference sequence). Trimming took 3 bases from V and 8 from J, leaving 25 bases between them. The CDR3 DNA follows: TGTGCCTGGAGCTCTGACAGTTACCTATCCCGGGCCGAAAAACTGTTTTTT. Translation: CAWSSDSYLSRAEKLFF. Using reference TRBV30 and TRBJ1-4 for the parts outside the CDR3, the full variable domain is SQTIHQWPATLVQPVGSPLSLECTVEGTSNPNLYWYRQAAGRGLQLLFYSVGIGQISSEVPQNLSASRPQDRQFILSSKKLLLSDSGFYLCAWSSDSYLSRAEKLFFGSGTQLSVL.

The chain combines TRBV9 with TRBJ2-7, with D tentatively TRBD1 (6 bases). The germline CDR1 and CDR2 sequences are SGDLS and YYNGEE. Trimming took off 4 bases at V and 5 bases at J, with 13 bases between the two ends. The length of the CDR3 is 13 residues. This CDR3 reads CASSPQGSHEQYF. CDR3 DNA sequence: TGTGCCAGCAGCCCCCAGGGGTCTCACGAGCAGTACTTC. The entire variable domain, with the rest obtained from reference TRBV9 and TRBJ2-7, is as follows: DSGVTQTPKHLITATGQRVTLRCSPRSGDLSVYWYQQSLDQGLQFLIQYYNGEERAKGNILERFSAQQFPDLHSELNLSSLELGDSALYFCASSPQGSHEQYFGPGTRLTVT.

V gene TRBV5-4 combines with J gene TRBJ2-6; no firm D call. This CDR3 has 16 residues. Germline CDR1 and CDR2: SGHNT and YYREEE (reference sequence). V lost 1 base, J lost 0 bases, and 8 bases lay in between. In nucleotides, the CDR3 is TGTGCCAGCAGCTTGATACCTCTCTCTGGGGCCAACGTCCTGACTTTC. This encodes CASSLIPLSGANVLTF.

The chain combines TRBV5-6 with TRBJ2-7; D is ambiguous. The germline CDR1 and CDR2 sequences are SGHDT and YYEEEE. This CDR3 is built from 12 residues. Trimming left V 4 bases short and J 3 bases short, with 8 bases between. Here the CDR3 DNA reads TGTGCCAGCAGCCTATTAAGCTACGAGCAGTACTTC. This codes for CASSLLSYEQYF.